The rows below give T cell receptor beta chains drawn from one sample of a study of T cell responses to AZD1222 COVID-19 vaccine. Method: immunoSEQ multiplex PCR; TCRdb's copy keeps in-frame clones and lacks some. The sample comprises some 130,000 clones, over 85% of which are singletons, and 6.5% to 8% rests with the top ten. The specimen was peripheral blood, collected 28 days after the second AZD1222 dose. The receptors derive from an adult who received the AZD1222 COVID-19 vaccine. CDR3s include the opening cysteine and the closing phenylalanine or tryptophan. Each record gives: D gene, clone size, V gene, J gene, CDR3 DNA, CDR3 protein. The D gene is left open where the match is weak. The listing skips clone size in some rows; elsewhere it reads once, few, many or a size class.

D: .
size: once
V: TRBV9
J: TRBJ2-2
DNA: TGTGCCAGCAGCGTAGGTCAAGAGGGGACCGGGGAGCTGTTTTTT
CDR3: CASSVGQEGTGELFF

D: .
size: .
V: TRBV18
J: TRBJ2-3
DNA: TGTGCCAGCTCACCACAGTCCGGGGCACCCACAGATACGCAGTATTTT
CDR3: CASSPQSGAPTDTQYF

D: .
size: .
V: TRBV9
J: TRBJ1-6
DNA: TGTGCCAGCAGCGTAGCCATAAATTCACCCCTCCACTTT
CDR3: CASSVAINSPLHF

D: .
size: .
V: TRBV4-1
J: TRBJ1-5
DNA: TGCGCCAGCAGCCGATCTACCTTACCTAATCAGCCCCAGCATTTT
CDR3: CASSRSTLPNQPQHF

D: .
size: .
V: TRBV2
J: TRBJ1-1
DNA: TGTGCCAGCAGCAAGGACGAGAACACTGAAGCTTTCTTT
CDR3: CASSKDENTEAFF

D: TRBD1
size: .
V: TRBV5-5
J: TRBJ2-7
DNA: TGTGCCAGCAGCTTCGGGACAGGCTCCTACGAGCAGTACTTC
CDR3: CASSFGTGSYEQYF

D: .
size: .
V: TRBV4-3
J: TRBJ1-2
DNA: TGCGCCAGCAGCCAAGAAAGAGGTAGCCACTATGGCTACACCTTC
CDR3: CASSQERGSHYGYTF

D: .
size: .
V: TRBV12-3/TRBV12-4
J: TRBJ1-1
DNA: TGTGCCAGCAGTTTGGGGCGGAACACTGAAGCTTTCTTT
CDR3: CASSLGRNTEAFF

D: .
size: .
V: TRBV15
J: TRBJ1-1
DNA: TGTGCCACCAGCAATGAGAACACTGAAGCTTTCTTT
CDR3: CATSNENTEAFF

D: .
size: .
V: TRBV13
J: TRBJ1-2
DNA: TGTGCCAGCAGCTCAGGGGACGGGAATGGCTACACCTTC
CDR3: CASSSGDGNGYTF

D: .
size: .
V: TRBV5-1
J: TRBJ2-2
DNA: TGCGCCAGCAGCTCCCAACTACGAAGTGGAGGGGAGCTGTTTTTT
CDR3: CASSSQLRSGGELFF

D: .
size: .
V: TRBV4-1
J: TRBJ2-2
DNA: TGCGCCAGCAGCCAAGAAGGCGTCGGGGAGCTGTTTTTT
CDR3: CASSQEGVGELFF

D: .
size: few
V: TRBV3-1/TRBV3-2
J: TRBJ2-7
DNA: TGTGCCACCTCGACGTGGGCCACCGGCGAGCAGTACTTC
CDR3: CATSTWATGEQYF

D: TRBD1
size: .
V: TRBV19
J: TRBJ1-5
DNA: TGTGCCAGTAGTATAGGGCAGGCCACAGGGGAGCCCCAGCATTTT
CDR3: CASSIGQATGEPQHF

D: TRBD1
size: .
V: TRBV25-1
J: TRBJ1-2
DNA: TGTGCCAGCAGTACTGTGTCAGGGGGCATGGGGAACTATGGCTACACCTTC
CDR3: CASSTVSGGMGNYGYTF

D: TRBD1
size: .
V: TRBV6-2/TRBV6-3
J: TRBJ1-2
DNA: TGTGCCAGCAGTTACGACGGCGTACAGGGGAGCTATGGCTACACCTTC
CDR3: CASSYDGVQGSYGYTF

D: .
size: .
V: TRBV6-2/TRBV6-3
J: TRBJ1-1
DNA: TGTGCCAGCAGCACGACCGGCCCTCCTGAAGCTTTCTTT
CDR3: CASSTTGPPEAFF

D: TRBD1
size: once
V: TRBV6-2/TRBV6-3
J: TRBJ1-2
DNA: TGTGCCAGCAGCCGACAGGGACCCTATGGCTACACCTTC
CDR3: CASSRQGPYGYTF

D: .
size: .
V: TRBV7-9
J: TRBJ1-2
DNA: TGTGCCAGCAGCTTCGGAACAGCTAACTATGGCTACACCTTC
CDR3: CASSFGTANYGYTF

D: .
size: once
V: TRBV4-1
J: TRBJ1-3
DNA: TGCGCCAGCAGCCAAGATGTATCCAGAAACTCTGGAAACACCATATATTTT
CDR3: CASSQDVSRNSGNTIYF

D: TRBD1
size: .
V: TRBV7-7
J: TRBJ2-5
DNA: TGTGCTAGCAGCCCCCGGGACAGTTCCGAGACCCAGTACTTC
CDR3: CASSPRDSSETQYF

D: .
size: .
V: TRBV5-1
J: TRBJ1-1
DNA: TGCGCCAGCAGCTTGGTTGTGAACACTGAAGCTTTCTTT
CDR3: CASSLVVNTEAFF

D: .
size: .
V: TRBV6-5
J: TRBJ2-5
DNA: TGTGCCAGCAGTTGGGTGGGGAGAGAGACCCAGTACTTC
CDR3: CASSWVGRETQYF

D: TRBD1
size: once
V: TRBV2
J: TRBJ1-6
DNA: TGTGCCAGCAACTTACAGGGGACCAATAATTCACCCCTCCACTTT
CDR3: CASNLQGTNNSPLHF

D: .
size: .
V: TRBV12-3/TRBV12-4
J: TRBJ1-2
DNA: TGTGCCAGCAGTTCCGGGTACGGGTATGGCTACACCTTC
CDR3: CASSSGYGYGYTF

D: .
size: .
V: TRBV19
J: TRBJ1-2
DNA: TGTGCCAGTAGCCTTACGGGGGGCAACTATGGCTACACCTTC
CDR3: CASSLTGGNYGYTF

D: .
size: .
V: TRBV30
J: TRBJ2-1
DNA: TGTGCCTGGACTCAACGGGCTAGCTCCTACAATGAGCAGTTCTTC
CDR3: CAWTQRASSYNEQFF

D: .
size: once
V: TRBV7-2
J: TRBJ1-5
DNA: TGTGCCAGCAGCTTAAGCGCAGGATGGACGCAGCCCCAGCATTTT
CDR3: CASSLSAGWTQPQHF

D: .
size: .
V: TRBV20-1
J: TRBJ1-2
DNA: TGCAGTGCTAGTGGTCGGGTCAGCATCGACTATGGCTACACCTTC
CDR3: CSASGRVSIDYGYTF